This T cell receptor beta chain came from a study of T-cell reconstitution after alpha-beta-depleted transplantation in children. The CDR3 covers 11 residues. V dropped 6 bases and J dropped 9 bases, with 15 bases sitting between them. Germline loops: CDR1 DFQATT, CDR2 SNEGSKA (reference sequence). General observations from the study: Diversity and T-cell counts at one year after transplant derived mostly from new T cells. By about two months after transplant, alpha-beta T cells reportedly arose from several hundred graft clones that had expanded. It was surviving recipient T cells and thymic progenitors that gave some patients high TCRbeta diversity at day 60.

The TCRbeta library incorporated unique molecular identifiers. One entry per CDR3 protein, called by TCRdb with MiXCR from the PCR reads. The profile shows hundreds of thousands of distinct CDR3 sequences, more than 20% of them singletons. This clonotype was seen only a few times. Its antigen is undetermined. The input for sequencing was PBMCs, mostly from graft donor cells, taken 360 days after TCRalphabeta/CD19-depleted stem cell transplant. V gene TRBV20-1 combines with J gene TRBJ2-7; D possibly corresponds to TRBD1 (6 bases). The clonotype originates from a boy under two years old who had a stem cell transplant for acute myeloid leukemia, so the T cells may come from the graft donor. CDR3 DNA sequence: TGCAGTGCGCGAACAGGGTCCCGGCAGTACGTC. Its protein product is CSARTGSRQYV.